Listed here is a single T cell receptor (beta chain). This sample is drawn from a study of shared clonotypes between healthy human individuals. Sequencing was performed on unsorted PBMC DNA using ten immunoSEQ deep assay plates. The protocol was immunoSEQ multiplex PCR, while the TCRdb copy is restricted to in-frame clones and leaves out a portion. The sample carries about half a million clones, about 80% recorded once. Participating donors were healthy, HIV-negative adults free of recent acute infections or vaccinations. The CDR3 spans 15 residues. Per germline, CDR1 GTSNPN and CDR2 SVGIG (reference sequence). Trimming cost V 3 bases and J 2 bases, with 13 bases left between them.

This sequence originates from a woman aged 40 to 55 in good health. Some clones in this sample may be carry-over from other donors' samples. This chain uses TRBV30 with TRBJ1-4; D perhaps matches TRBD1 (6 bases). The material sequenced was PBMCs. CDR3 loop: CAWSLFRGTNEKLFF. CDR3 nucleotides: TGTGCCTGGAGCCTTTTCAGGGGTACTAATGAAAAACTGTTTTTT.